A single sample gave rise to the 9 T cell receptor beta chains below, sequenced in a study of shared clonotypes between healthy human individuals. Here immunoSEQ multiplex PCR was the method, and the copy in TCRdb shows in-frame clones only, minus some. The repertoire holds over a million clones, with roughly 98.5% as singletons. Sample: naive CD4+ T cells sorted from blood. Subset: CD45RA+ positively selected. These receptors all come from a man aged 25-45 years in good health.

The rearrangement uses TRBV7-6 and TRBJ2-5, with TRBD1 identical over 10 bases. With V trimmed by 0 bases and J by 5 bases, 9 bases remained unmatched. Germline CDR1 and CDR2: SGHVS and FNYEAQ. The CDR3 extends over 17 amino acids. This CDR3 is CASSLAGWGTGAETQYF. The CDR3 bases are TGTGCCAGCAGCTTAGCGGGCTGGGGGACAGGGGCCGAGACCCAGTACTTC.

Turning to this clone: Other nucleotide sequences from this sample produce the same CDR3. The rearrangement joins TRBV28 to TRBJ1-2; D remains unclear. Germline V lookup: CDR1 MDHEN, CDR2 SYDVKM. The CDR3 loop spans 13 amino acids. V shed 2 bases and J shed 4 bases, with 8 bases lying between them. The CDR3 sequence is CASSLGVLYGYTF. In DNA form, the CDR3 reads TGTGCCAGCAGTTTAGGGGTGCTCTATGGCTACACCTTC.

With regard to this clone: The same CDR3 also results from other DNA sequences found in this sample. This sequence joins TRBV6-5 and TRBJ1-5; D is perhaps TRBD1 (6 bases). V lost 2 bases and J lost 0, with 8 bases in between. The V gene's germline CDR1 is MNHEY and CDR2 SVGAGI. The CDR3 loop spans 15 amino acids. This CDR3 reads CASSYGRGSNQPQHF. The CDR3 DNA follows: TGTGCCAGCAGTTACGGCAGGGGTAGCAATCAGCCCCAGCATTTT.

The chain couples TRBV7-6 to TRBJ2-7; D gene ambiguous. This CDR3 spans 13 amino acids. Germline CDR1 SGHVS, CDR2 FNYEAQ. Deletions cut 0 bases from V and 3 bases from J, with 6 bases between. CDR3 sequence reads: CASSLASYYEQYF. CDR3 in DNA: TGTGCCAGCAGCTTAGCGTCCTACTACGAGCAGTACTTC.

The V and J genes are TRBV7-9 and TRBJ2-3, with TRBD2 identical over 11 bases. V trimming: 1 base; J trimming: 4 bases; junction bases outside the gene matches: 7. The germline CDR1 and CDR2 sequences are SEHNR and FQNEAQ (reference sequence). The CDR3 has 17 amino acids. The CDR3: CASSLGVLAGDADTQYF. Written as DNA, the CDR3 is TGTGCCAGCAGCTTAGGAGTACTAGCGGGAGATGCAGATACGCAGTATTTT.

As to this clone: Distinct nucleotide sequences in the sample also encode this CDR3. The chain recombines TRBV5-1 with TRBJ2-7; 8 bases line up with TRBD2. J lost 0 bases, V lost 4 bases, and 6 bases had no gene match. From germline, CDR1 is SGHRS and CDR2 YFSETQ. This CDR3 spans 15 amino acids. The CDR3 nucleotides read TGCGCCAGCAGCACCACTAGCGGTTCCTCCTACGAGCAGTACTTC. Translation gives CASSTTSGSSYEQYF.

The V call is TRBV10-3, the J call TRBJ2-1; D remains ambiguous. Germline CDR1 and CDR2: ENHRY and SYGVKD. With 6 bases removed from V and 0 bases from J, the gap between germline ends came to 12 bases. The CDR3 consists of 15 residues. The CDR3 coding sequence is TGTGCCATCAGCACCCCCTCTAGCTCCTACAATGAGCAGTTCTTC. This codes for CAISTPSSSYNEQFF.

This clone was seen only once. In nucleotides, the CDR3 is TGTGCCAGCAGCTTAGACAGGGACGTGGCCCAGTACTTC. This encodes CASSLDRDVAQYF. The chain uses TRBV7-2 and TRBJ2-5; possibly TRBD1 for D (6 bases). Trimming removed 1 base from V and 9 bases from J, with 12 bases in between. CDR1 is SGHTA, CDR2 FQGNSA, per germline. CDR3 length equals 13 residues.

This sequence joins TRBV5-6 and TRBJ1-3, with D unresolved. Germline assignment: CDR1 SGHDT and CDR2 YYEEEE. V lost 4 bases to trimming and J lost 1 base, with 9 bases between them. This CDR3 has 14 residues. CDR3 nucleotides: TGTGCCAGCAGCACCAGACCTTCTGGAAACACCATATATTTT. Protein product: CASSTRPSGNTIYF.